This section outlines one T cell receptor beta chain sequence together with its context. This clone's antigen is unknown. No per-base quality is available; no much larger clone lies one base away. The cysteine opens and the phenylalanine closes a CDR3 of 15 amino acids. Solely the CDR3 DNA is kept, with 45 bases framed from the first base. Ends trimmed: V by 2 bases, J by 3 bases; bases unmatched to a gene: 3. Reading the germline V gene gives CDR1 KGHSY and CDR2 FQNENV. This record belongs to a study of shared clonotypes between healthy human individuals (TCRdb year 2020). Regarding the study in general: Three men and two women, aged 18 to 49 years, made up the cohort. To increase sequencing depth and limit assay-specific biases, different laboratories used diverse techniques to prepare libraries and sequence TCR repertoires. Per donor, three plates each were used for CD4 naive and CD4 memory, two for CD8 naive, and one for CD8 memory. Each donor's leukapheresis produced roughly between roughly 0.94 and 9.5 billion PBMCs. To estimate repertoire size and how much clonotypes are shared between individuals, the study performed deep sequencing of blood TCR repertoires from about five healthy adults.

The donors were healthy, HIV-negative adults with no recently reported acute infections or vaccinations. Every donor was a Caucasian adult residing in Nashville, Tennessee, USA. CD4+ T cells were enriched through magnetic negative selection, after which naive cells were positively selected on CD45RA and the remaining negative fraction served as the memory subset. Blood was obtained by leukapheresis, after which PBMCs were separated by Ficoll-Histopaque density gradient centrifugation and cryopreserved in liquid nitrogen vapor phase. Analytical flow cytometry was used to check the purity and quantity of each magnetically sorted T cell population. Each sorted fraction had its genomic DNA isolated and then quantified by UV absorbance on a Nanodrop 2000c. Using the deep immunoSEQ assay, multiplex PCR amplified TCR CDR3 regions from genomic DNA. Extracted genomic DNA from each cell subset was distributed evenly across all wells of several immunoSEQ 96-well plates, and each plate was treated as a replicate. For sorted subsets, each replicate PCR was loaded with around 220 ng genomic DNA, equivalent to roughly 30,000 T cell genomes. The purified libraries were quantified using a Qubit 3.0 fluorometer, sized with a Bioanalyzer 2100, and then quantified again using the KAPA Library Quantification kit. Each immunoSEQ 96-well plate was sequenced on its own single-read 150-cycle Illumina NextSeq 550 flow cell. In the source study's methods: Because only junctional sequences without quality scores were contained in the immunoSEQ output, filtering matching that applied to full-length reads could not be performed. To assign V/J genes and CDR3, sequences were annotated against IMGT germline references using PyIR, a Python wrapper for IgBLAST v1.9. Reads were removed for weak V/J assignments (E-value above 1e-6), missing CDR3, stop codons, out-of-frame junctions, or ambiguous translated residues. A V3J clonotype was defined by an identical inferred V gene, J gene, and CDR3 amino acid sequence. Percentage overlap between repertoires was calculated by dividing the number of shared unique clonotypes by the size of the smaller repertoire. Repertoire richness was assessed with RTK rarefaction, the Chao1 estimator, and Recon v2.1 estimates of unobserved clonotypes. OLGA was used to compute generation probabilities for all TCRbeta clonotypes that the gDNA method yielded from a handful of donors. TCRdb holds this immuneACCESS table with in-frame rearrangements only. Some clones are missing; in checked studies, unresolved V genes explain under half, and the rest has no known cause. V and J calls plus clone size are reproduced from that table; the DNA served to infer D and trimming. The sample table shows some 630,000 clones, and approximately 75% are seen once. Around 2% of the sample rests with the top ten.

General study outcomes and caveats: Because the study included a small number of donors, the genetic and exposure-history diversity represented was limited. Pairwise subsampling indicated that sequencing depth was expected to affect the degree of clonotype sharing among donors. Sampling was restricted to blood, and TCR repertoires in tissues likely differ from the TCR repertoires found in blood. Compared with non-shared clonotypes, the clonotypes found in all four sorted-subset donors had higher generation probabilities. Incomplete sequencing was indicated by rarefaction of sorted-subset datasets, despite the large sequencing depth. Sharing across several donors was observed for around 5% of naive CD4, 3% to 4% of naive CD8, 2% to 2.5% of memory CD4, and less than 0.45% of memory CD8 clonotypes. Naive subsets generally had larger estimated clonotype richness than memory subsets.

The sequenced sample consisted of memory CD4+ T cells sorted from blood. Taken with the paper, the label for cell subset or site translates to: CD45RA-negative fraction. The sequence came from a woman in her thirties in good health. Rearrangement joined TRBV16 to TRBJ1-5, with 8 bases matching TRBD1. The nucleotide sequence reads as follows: TGTGCCAGCAGCCAAGGACAGGGTTACAATCAGCCCCAGCATTTT. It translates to CASSQGQGYNQPQHF.